This TCR beta chain was recorded in a study of cytomegalovirus exposure and HLA in healthy donors (dated by TCRdb to 2015 to 2018). At the level of the whole study: An earlier analysis of a few hundred of the donors reported 276 Gb of sequence data and 95 million to 120 million unique TCR beta sequences obtained from roughly 180 million T cells. Around 320 gigabases of sequencing data and 70 million to 100 million unique TCR sequences were included in an early release covering roughly 600 HLA-typed donors. Among the roughly 400 genotyped donors, around 81% belonged to the genetic ancestry cluster associated with self-reported Caucasian donors. The aim of the study was to test whether cataloging public T cell receptors could identify signatures of past pathogen exposure. The T cell repertoires of some 700 subjects were profiled by immunosequencing and related to cytomegalovirus serostatus. Along with the roughly 710-subject first cohort, a separate validation cohort of about 110 different subjects was used. To predict cytomegalovirus infection status, the study brought together high-throughput TCR immunosequencing, statistical association of individual TCRs with disease status, and machine learning. A later analysis re-analyzed previously published TCR beta repertoires from 666 donors and added high-resolution HLA genotyping to study TCR occurrence patterns. Rather than using new phenotypic data, the later analysis identified candidate immune exposures from TCR beta sequences and from how often those sequences occurred across donors. An earlier analysis of several hundred of the donors used high-throughput TCR beta sequencing to judge whether each TCR beta V gene segment behaved as functional or pseudogenic. Donor age, sex, ethnicity and CMV serostatus were compiled together with the repertoire data. A later genetic analysis used genome-wide SNP genotypes for about three fifths of the 666 donors, treating that subset as a discovery cohort. Every repertoire in the discovery cohort had been generated on one and the same sequencing platform. Both class I and class II loci were covered by HLA typing, at four-digit resolution. The number of typed donors differed by locus: roughly 629-640 for A, B, C, DRB1 and DQB1; some 500 for DQA1; approximately 600 for DPA1; and around 490 for DPB1. Because of strong linkage in the cohort, roughly five DR-DQ haplotypes were treated as single units for association and clustering. Among around 400 genotyped donors of the cohort, an average of about 220,000 unique TCR beta nucleotide sequences was sequenced per donor, of which approximately 19% were non-productive. Paper-wide results and their limitations: The classifier was reported to diagnose cytomegalovirus status with high specificity and sensitivity in both the original and validation cohorts. Presence/absence analyses assumed roughly uniform sequencing depth across donors, an assumption that may not hold. Only TCR beta chains were sequenced in this cohort, and the absence of alpha or paired-chain data limited detectable features. Some IMGT-functional V segments, including TRBV6-2 and TRBV6-3, could not be distinguished by the 87-base-pair reads and were therefore excluded. The authors suggested that the approach could potentially be extended to other disease states and immunological phenotypes. Several of the top co-occurrence clusters appeared to be linked to parvovirus B19, influenza, CMV and Epstein-Barr virus, according to a later analysis. Most CMV-associated TCR beta chains appeared to be HLA-restricted in a later analysis, and the HLA associations seemed to be driven largely by CMV exposure. Compared with equally common non-associated chains, HLA-associated TCR beta chains in a later analysis were more clonally expanded and had lower generation probabilities. In an earlier analysis of some 640 of the donors, most TCR beta V segments were observed in productive rearrangements about 87% or about 30% of the time, broadly matching IMGT annotations. The only immune exposure information available for the cohort was CMV serostatus. When HLA alleles, especially DR and DQ, strongly co-occurred, attributing TCR associations to individual alleles was difficult. According to a later genetic analysis, donors in an Asian-associated ancestry cluster had fewer N-insertions in productive TCRs than the approximately 710-donor mean. A few of the identified cytomegalovirus-associated TCR beta chains were confirmed in vitro to be specific for cytomegalovirus antigens. In the study, around 150 TCR beta chains were listed as associated with cytomegalovirus. In a later genetic analysis, a missense DCLRE1C variant was associated with V-gene and J-gene trimming of TCR beta chains, and the association was replicated in an independent cohort. A further reported finding was that TCR beta sequences accurately predicted the HLA-A and HLA-B alleles for most subjects in the first cohort. Because HLA typing was unavailable for some donors at each locus, only the typed subset was used in association tests. A cluster of highly shared sequence variants was judged likely to be a technical artifact of the sequencing pipeline. Correlated functional status among segregating V segments might be attributable to linkage disequilibrium, but an unknown experimental factor could not be ruled out. Across donors, most TCR sequences were observed very rarely, whereas some public TCRs were present in many individuals. A later analysis found that TCR association rates varied across HLA loci, with DRB1 alleles showing the most associated TCRs and HLA-C alleles the fewest. Specific HLA alleles were associated with about 17,000 TCR beta sequences at a false discovery rate of 0.05 in a later analysis. Because counts were too low, 15 to 20 rarely observed V segments, including chromosome 9 orphons, were excluded from the earlier analysis of 500 to 700 of the donors.

Library creation used the immunoSEQ multiplex PCR assay. For the multiplex PCR, a mixture combining 60 forward primers for TCR Vbeta segments and 13 reverse primers for TCR Jbeta segments was used. The CDR3 region of rearranged TCR beta genes was amplified from genomic DNA with a multiplex PCR assay. On the Illumina HiSeq System, the amplified TCR beta libraries were sequenced as 87-base-pair reads. The study's own analysis went as follows. A later analysis tallied some 79 million unique TCR beta chains across the 550 to 850 repertoires, and some 10 million of those chains were shared by two or more donors. Raw reads were error-corrected and collapsed into unique sequences with a nearest-neighbor algorithm that merged closely related sequences to remove PCR and sequencing errors. V, D and J gene segments were assigned by aligning CDR3 sequences to IMGT reference sequences. Each retained sequence needed at least a six-nucleotide match to both a V gene segment and a J gene segment. A rearrangement was called productive if the CDR3 had no stop codons and remained in frame with V and J, and every other rearrangement was called non-productive. Following IMGT convention, CDR3 was defined as the stretch from the second conserved V-encoded cysteine up to the conserved J-encoded phenylalanine. The earlier analysis of about 590 of the donors excluded sequences that lacked an unambiguous match to a single V gene segment. In an earlier analysis of more than 500 of the donors, a V segment was called functional when productive rearrangements were above 56.7%, and segregating when the standard deviation between donors exceeded 5%. To diagnose cytomegalovirus status from the catalog of TCR beta chain sequences, a statistical classification framework was built. In a later analysis, TCR nucleotide sequences were compared against IMGT/GENE-DB human TR gene sequences so that V and J genes could be assigned. A later analysis assigned CDR3 sequences and most-parsimonious VDJ recombination scenarios with the TCRdist pipeline. In a later analysis, each TCR beta chain was defined by its CDR3 amino acid sequence together with its V-gene family, and reads lacking a unique V-gene family were excluded. In a later analysis, some 600 highly shared, low-generation-probability nucleotide sequences were removed to address suspected cross-contamination and a sequencing artifact. A later analysis calculated a clonal expansion index for each public chain from normalized within-repertoire ranks of inferred template counts. Generation probabilities in a later analysis came from a VDJ recombination model fitted to out-of-frame rearrangements, and those results were checked against IGoR. In a later analysis, hypergeometric tests were used to score TCR-TCR, TCR-HLA and TCR-CMV co-occurrence, with a repertoire-size bias correction applied to TCR pairs. In a later analysis, false discovery rates were estimated by permuting HLA or CMV assignments 20 times. In a later analysis, co-occurring TCRs were grouped using DBSCAN, and TCRdist sequence similarity was added for clustering within HLA-allele-positive subsets. Repertoires with fewer than 30,000 or more than 120,000 public chains, plus five repertoires with anomalous nucleotide sharing, were excluded from co-occurrence clustering. Not all clones reach the TCRdb copy of this immuneACCESS table, which keeps in-frame sequences only. Checked studies attribute under half of the gap to unresolved V genes and leave the rest unexplained. V and J calls and clone size are copied from that table; D and trimming were computed from the DNA. Present in this sample are tens of thousands of clones, around three quarters of which were seen just once. The ten largest clones take up 8% to 10% of the sample.

The cohort was made up of under 800 healthy bone marrow donors. Cohort members were all nominally healthy when sampled, although unrecorded immune exposures were likely present. The donor was CMV seronegative and belonged to the group of 350 or so seronegative cohort members. A peripheral blood sample was collected from each donor, and TCR beta sequencing was performed on peripheral blood mononuclear cells. Genomic DNA was extracted from the blood cell samples with the Qiagen DNeasy Blood Extraction Kit. This clone has more than one count but fewer than ten. Which antigen it targets is not known. No much larger clone is present one base from it, and per-base qualities are unavailable. Sequences SQVTM (CDR1) and ANQGSEA (CDR2) are obtained from the germline V gene. For this chain, trimming is 7 bases at the V end and 8 bases at the J end, and the number of junction bases without a gene match is 15. CDR3 length: 15 amino acids, cysteine to phenylalanine. Only the CDR3 DNA stays, 45 bases, in frame from base 1.

This receptor was taken from a man in his fifties or sixties in good health and CMV-seronegative. Material for sequencing was PBMCs. Recombination linked TRBV29-1 to TRBJ2-1, with TRBD1 identical over 9 junction bases. DNA sequence: TGCAGCGCACAGGGGGCCATTATTTCTAGCGATGAGCAGTTCTTC. Translated, this is CSAQGAIISSDEQFF.